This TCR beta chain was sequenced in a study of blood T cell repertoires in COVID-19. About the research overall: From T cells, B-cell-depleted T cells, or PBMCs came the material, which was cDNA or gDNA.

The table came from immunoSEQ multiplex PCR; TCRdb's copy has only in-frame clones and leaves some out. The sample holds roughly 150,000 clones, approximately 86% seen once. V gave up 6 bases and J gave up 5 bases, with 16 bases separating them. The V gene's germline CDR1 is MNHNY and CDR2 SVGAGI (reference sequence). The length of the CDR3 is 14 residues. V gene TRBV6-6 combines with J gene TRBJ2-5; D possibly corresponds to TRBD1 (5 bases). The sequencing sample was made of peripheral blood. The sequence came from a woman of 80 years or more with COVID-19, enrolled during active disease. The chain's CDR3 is CASRADSSGETQYF. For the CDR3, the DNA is TGTGCCAGCAGGGCCGACTCATCAGGGGAGACCCAGTACTTC.